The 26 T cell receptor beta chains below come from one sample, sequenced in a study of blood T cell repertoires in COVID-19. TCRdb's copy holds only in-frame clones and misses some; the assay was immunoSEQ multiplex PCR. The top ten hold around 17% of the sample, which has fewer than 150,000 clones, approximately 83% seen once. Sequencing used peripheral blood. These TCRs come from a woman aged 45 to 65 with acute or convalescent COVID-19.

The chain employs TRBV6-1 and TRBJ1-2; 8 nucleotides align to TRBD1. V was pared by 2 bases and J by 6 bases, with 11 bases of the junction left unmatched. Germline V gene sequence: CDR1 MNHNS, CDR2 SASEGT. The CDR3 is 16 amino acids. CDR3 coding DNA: TGTGCCAGCAGTGAAAACGGAGGGCAGGGGGCTCATGGCTACACCTTC. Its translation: CASSENGGQGAHGYTF.

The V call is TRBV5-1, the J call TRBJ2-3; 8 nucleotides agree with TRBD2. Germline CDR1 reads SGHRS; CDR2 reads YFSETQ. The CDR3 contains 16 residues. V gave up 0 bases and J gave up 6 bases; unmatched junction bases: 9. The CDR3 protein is CASSLVTGGPQDTQYF. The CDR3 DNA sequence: TGCGCCAGCAGCTTGGTAACGGGGGGGCCTCAGGATACGCAGTATTTT.

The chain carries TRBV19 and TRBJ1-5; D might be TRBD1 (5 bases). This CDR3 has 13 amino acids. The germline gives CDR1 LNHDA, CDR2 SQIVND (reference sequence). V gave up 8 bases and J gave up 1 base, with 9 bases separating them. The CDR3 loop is CASSRESNQPQHF. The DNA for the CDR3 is TGTGCCAGTTCCAGGGAAAGCAATCAGCCCCAGCATTTT.

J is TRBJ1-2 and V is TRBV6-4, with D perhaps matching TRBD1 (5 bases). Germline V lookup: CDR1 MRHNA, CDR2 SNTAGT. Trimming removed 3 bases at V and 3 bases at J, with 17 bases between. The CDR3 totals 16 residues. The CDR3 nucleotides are TGTGCCAGCAGTGAATCCCCTAACGACAGAGACTATGGCTACACCTTC. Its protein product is CASSESPNDRDYGYTF.

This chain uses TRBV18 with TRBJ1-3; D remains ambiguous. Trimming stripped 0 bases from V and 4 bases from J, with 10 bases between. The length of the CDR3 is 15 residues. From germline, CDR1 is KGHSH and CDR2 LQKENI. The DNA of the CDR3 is TGTGCCAGCTCACCACCGTTAGCCATGGGAAACACCATATATTTT. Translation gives CASSPPLAMGNTIYF.

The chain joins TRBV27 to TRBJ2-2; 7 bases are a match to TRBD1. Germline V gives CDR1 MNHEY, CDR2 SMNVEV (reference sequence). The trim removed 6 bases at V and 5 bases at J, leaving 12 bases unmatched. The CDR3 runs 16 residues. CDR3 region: CASRPLTGSGTGELFF. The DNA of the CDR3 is TGTGCCAGCAGACCGTTGACAGGGAGTGGTACCGGGGAGCTGTTTTTT.

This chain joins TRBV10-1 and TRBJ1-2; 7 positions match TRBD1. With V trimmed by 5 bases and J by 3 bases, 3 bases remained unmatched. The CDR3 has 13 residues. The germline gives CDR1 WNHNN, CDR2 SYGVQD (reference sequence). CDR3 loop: CASSPDRDYGYTF. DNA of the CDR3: TGCGCCAGCAGTCCCGACAGGGACTATGGCTACACCTTC.

CDR3 DNA: TGTGCCAGCAGCCCCCAGGGCCAGGGAGGGGAAGGCTACACCTTC. This sequence encodes CASSPQGQGGEGYTF. This chain uses TRBV7-3 with TRBJ1-2; D might be TRBD1 (5 bases). This CDR3 contains 15 residues. Trimming removed 5 bases at V and 8 bases at J, with 21 bases between. Germline CDR1 SGHTA, CDR2 FQGTGA. Combining the CDR3 with reference TRBV7-3 and TRBJ1-2 gives the whole variable domain GAGVSQTPSNKVTEKGKYVELRCDPISGHTALYWYRQSLGQGPEFLIYFQGTGAADDSGLPNDRFFAVRPEGSVSTLKIQRTERGDSAVYLCASSPQGQGGEGYTFGSGTRLTVV.

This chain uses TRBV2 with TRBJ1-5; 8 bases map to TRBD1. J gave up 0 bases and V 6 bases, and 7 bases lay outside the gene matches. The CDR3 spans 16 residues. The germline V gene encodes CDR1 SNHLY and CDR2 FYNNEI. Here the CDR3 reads CASRGDRWDSNQPQHF. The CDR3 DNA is TGTGCCAGCAGGGGGGACAGGTGGGATAGCAATCAGCCCCAGCATTTT.

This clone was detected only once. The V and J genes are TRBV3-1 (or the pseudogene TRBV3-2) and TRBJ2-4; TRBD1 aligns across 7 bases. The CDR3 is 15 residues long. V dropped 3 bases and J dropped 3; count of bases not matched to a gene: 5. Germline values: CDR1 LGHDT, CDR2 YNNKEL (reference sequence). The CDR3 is CASSHLYRGKNIQYF. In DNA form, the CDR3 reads TGTGCCAGCAGCCACCTCTACAGGGGCAAAAACATTCAGTACTTC.

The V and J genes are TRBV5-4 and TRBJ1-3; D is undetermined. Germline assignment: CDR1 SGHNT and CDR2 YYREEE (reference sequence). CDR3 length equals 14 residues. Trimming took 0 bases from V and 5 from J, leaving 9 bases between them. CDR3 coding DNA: TGTGCCAGCAGCTTGGCAGGAAGGCGAAACACCATATATTTT. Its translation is CASSLAGRRNTIYF.

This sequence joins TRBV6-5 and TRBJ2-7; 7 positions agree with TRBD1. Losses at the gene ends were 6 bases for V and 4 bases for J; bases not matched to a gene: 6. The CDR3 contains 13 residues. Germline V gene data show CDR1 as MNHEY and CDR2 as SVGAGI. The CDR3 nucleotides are TGTGCCAGCAGGCTTAGGACAGGTTACGAGCAGTACTTC. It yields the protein CASRLRTGYEQYF.

The CDR3 DNA reads as TGTGCCAGCAGTGAAGCGGGGAGGAATCGTTCACCCCTCCACTTT. Amino acid sequence: CASSEAGRNRSPLHF. This chain links TRBV6-1 with TRBJ1-6; no firm D call. The CDR3 totals 15 residues. Deletions cut 0 bases from V and 9 bases from J, with 12 bases between. CDR1 is MNHNS, CDR2 SASEGT, per germline.

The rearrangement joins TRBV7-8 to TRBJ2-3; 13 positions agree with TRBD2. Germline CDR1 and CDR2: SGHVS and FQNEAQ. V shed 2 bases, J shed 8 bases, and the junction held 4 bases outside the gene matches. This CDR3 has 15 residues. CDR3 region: CASSLTSGGAGTQYF. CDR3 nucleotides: TGTGCCAGCAGCTTAACTAGCGGGGGGGCCGGTACGCAGTATTTT.

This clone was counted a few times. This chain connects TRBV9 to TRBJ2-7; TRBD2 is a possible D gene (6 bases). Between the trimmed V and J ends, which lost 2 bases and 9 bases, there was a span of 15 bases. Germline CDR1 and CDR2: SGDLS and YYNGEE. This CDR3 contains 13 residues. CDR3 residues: CASSVVLWRGQYF. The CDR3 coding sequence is TGTGCCAGCAGCGTTGTCTTGTGGCGGGGGCAGTACTTC.

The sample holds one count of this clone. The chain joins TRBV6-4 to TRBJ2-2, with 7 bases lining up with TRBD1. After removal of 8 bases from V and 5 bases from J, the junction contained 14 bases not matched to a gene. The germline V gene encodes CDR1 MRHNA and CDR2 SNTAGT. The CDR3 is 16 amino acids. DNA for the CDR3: TGTGCCAGCTCCCCCACCGGGACAGAAATTACCGGGGAGCTGTTTTTT. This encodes CASSPTGTEITGELFF.

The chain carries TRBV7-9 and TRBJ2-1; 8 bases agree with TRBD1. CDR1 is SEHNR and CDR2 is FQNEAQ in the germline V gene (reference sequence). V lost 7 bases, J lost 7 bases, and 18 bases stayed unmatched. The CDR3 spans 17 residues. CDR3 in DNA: TGTGCCAGCATCAATTCATATGACAGGGGCAGTGTGAATGAGCAGTTCTTC. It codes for CASINSYDRGSVNEQFF.

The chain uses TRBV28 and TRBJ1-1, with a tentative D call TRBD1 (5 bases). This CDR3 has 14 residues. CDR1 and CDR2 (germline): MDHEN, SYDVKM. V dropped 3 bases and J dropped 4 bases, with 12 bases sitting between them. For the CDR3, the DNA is TGTGCCAGCAGTTTTCAGGGTAGGGGCACTGAAGCTTTCTTT. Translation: CASSFQGRGTEAFF.

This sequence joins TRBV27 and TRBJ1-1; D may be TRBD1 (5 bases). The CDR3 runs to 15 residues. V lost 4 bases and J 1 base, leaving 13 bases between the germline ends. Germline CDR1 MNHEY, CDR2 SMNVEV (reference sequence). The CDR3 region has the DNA TGTGCCAGCAGTTCCGACAGCAGATCGAACACTGAAGCTTTCTTT. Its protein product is CASSSDSRSNTEAFF.

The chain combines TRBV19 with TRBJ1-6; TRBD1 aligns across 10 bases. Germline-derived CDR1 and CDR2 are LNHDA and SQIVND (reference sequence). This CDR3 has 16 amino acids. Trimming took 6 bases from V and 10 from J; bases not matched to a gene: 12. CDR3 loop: CASSPPPGQGSSPLHF. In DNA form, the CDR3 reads TGTGCCAGTAGCCCGCCCCCGGGACAGGGGTCCTCACCCCTCCACTTT.

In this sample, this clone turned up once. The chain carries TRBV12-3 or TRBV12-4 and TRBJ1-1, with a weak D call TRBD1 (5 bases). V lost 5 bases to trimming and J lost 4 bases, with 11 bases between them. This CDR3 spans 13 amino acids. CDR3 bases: TGTGCCAGCAGTAGGCCGGGGGGCACTGAAGCTTTCTTT. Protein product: CASSRPGGTEAFF.

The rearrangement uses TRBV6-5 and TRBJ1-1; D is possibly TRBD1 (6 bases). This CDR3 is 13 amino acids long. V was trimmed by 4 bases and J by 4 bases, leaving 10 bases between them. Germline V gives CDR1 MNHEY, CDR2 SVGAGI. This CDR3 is CASSWDKSTEAFF. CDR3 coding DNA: TGTGCCAGCAGTTGGGACAAAAGCACTGAAGCTTTCTTT.

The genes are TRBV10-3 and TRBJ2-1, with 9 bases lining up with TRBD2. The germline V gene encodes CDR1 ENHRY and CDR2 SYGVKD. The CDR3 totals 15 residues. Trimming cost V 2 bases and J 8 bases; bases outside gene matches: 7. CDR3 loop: CAISEASGASDEQFF. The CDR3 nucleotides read TGTGCCATCAGTGAGGCTAGCGGGGCGAGCGATGAGCAGTTCTTC.

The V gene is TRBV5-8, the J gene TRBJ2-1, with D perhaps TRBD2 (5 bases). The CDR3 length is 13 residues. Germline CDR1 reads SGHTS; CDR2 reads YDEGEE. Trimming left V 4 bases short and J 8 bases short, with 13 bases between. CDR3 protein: CASSTPRGYEQFF. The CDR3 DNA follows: TGTGCCAGCAGCACCCCCCGGGGTTATGAGCAGTTCTTC.

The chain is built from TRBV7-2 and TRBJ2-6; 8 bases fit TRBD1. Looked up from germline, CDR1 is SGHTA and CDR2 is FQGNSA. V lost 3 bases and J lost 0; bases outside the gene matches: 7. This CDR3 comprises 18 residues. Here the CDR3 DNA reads TGTGCCAGCAGCTTGTTGACAGGGGATTACTCTGGGGCCAACGTCCTGACTTTC. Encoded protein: CASSLLTGDYSGANVLTF.

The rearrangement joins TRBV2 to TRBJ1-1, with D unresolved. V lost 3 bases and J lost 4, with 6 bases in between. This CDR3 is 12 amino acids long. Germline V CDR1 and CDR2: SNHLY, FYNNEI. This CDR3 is CASSDSGTEAFF. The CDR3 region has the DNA TGTGCCAGCAGTGACAGCGGCACTGAAGCTTTCTTT.